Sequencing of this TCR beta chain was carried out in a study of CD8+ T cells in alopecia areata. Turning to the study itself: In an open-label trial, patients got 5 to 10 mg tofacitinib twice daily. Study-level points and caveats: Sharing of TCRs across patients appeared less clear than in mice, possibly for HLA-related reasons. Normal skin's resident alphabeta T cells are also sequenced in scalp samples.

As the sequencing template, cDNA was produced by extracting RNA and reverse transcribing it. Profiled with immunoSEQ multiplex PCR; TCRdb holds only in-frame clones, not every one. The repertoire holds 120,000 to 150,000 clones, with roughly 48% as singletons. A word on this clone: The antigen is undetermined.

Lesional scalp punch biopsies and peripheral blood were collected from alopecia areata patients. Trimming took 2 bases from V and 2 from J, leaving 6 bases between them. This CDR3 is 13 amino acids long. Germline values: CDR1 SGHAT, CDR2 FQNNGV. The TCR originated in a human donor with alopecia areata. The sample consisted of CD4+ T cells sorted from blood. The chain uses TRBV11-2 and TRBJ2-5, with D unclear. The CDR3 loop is CASSLRLQETQYF. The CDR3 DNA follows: TGTGCCAGCAGCTTACGCTTACAAGAGACCCAGTACTTC.